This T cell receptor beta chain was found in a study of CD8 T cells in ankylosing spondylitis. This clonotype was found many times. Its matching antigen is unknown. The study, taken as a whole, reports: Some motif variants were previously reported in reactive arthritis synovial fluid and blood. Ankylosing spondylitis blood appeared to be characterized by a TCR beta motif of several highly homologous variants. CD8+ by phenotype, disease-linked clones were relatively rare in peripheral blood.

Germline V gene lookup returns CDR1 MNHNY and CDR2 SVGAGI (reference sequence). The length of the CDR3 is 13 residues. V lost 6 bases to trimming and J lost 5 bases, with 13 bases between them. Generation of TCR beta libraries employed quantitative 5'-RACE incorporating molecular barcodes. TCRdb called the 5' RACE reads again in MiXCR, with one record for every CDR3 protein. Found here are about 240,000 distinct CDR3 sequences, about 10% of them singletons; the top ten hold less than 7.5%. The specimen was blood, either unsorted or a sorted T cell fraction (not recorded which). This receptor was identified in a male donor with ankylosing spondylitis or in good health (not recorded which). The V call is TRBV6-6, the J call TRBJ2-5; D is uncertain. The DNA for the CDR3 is TGTGCCAGCAGATATACCCCTGGGGAGACCCAGTACTTC. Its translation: CASRYTPGETQYF.